The 9 T cell receptor beta chains given below trace back to one sample, sequenced in a study of blood T cell repertoires in COVID-19. Assay used: immunoSEQ multiplex PCR; TCRdb lists only in-frame clones, some missing. Of about 50,000 clones listed, more than 75% are singletons. The sequenced sample was peripheral blood. All receptors derive from a human donor in a cohort sampled during active COVID-19.

The chain has TRBV2 and TRBJ1-5, with 8 bases matching TRBD1. The CDR3 spans 14 residues. Looked up from germline, CDR1 is SNHLY and CDR2 is FYNNEI. Trimming took 8 bases from V and 3 from J; bases not matched to a gene: 6. CDR3 DNA: TGTGCCAGCGGTGGACAGGGCACCAATCAGCCCCAGCATTTT. It translates to CASGGQGTNQPQHF.

This chain connects TRBV7-2 to TRBJ2-7, with D tentatively TRBD1 (5 bases). CDR3 length equals 13 residues. Deletions cut 0 bases from V and 7 bases from J, with 10 bases between. The germline V gene has CDR1 SGHTA and CDR2 FQGNSA. This CDR3 reads CASSLAGRVEQYF. For the CDR3, the DNA is TGTGCCAGCAGCTTAGCTGGCAGGGTTGAGCAGTACTTC.

The J gene is TRBJ1-2, the V gene TRBV10-2; maybe TRBD1 (5 bases). Trimming removed 1 base from V and 0 bases from J, with 12 bases in between. The CDR3 is 16 amino acids. Looked up from germline, CDR1 is WSHSY and CDR2 is SAAADI. The CDR3 nucleotides are TGCGCCAGCAGTGAGTTTTCAGGGCCCGCTAACTATGGCTACACCTTC. Its translation: CASSEFSGPANYGYTF.

The chain combines TRBV11-2 with TRBJ2-7, with a tentative D call TRBD2 (6 bases). Germline assignment: CDR1 SGHAT and CDR2 FQNNGV. Trimming left V 5 bases short and J 6 bases short, with 20 bases between. The CDR3 has 15 residues. The CDR3 loop reads CASSGDLISTREQYF. The CDR3, as DNA: TGTGCCAGCAGCGGGGACTTAATAAGCACCCGCGAGCAGTACTTC. Using reference TRBV11-2 and TRBJ2-7 for the parts outside the CDR3, the full variable domain is EAGVAQSPRYKIIEKRQSVAFWCNPISGHATLYWYQQILGQGPKLLIQFQNNGVVDDSQLPKDRFSAERLKGVDSTLKIQPAKLEDSAVYLCASSGDLISTREQYFGPGTRLTVT.

The V gene is TRBV3-1 (or the pseudogene TRBV3-2), the J gene TRBJ2-3; 13 bases agree with TRBD2. With 8 bases clipped from V and 1 base from J, the junction kept 3 bases outside the gene matches. This CDR3 has 15 amino acids. CDR1 and CDR2 from the germline V gene are LGHDT and YNNKEL (reference sequence). The DNA of the CDR3 is TGTGCCAGCGGCGGGACTAGCGGGGGCACAGATACGCAGTATTTT. Protein: CASGGTSGGTDTQYF.

The CDR3 DNA sequence: TGTGCCAGCAGTTTCGCAGGGGCAGTCAATCAGCCCCAGCATTTT. Protein: CASSFAGAVNQPQHF. The genes are TRBV28 and TRBJ1-5; D might be TRBD1 (6 bases). CDR3 size: 15 residues. Trimming removed 3 bases from V and 3 bases from J, with 12 bases in between. Per germline, CDR1 MDHEN and CDR2 SYDVKM.

V usage is TRBV27 and J usage is TRBJ2-7; 7 nucleotides align to TRBD2. CDR1 is MNHEY, CDR2 SMNVEV, per germline (reference sequence). J lost 5 bases, V lost 2 bases, and 9 bases had no gene match. This CDR3 contains 15 residues. For the CDR3, the DNA is TGTGCCAGCAGTTTAATGTGGACTAGTGGCCACGAGCAGTACTTC. Residues: CASSLMWTSGHEQYF.

This chain links TRBV5-4 with TRBJ1-2; the match to TRBD1 covers 10 bases. CDR3 length equals 15 residues. CDR1 and CDR2 from the germline V gene are SGHNT and YYREEE (reference sequence). The V segment lost 4 bases and the J segment 8 bases; nucleotides outside the gene matches: 11. The CDR3 is CASSIAGDRGPGYTF. The CDR3 coding sequence is TGTGCCAGCAGCATTGCAGGAGACAGGGGGCCCGGCTACACCTTC. The full variable domain, completed using reference TRBV5-4 and TRBJ1-2, is ETGVTQSPTHLIKTRGQQVTLRCSSQSGHNTVSWYQQALGQGPQFIFQYYREEENGRGNFPPRFSGLQFPNYSSELNVNALELDDSALYLCASSIAGDRGPGYTFGSGTRLTVV.

Only a few counts were recorded for this clone. The chain joins TRBV2 to TRBJ1-5; D may be TRBD1 (6 bases). V lost 1 base to trimming and J lost 4 bases, with 8 bases between them. The CDR3 has 14 residues. Germline assignment: CDR1 SNHLY and CDR2 FYNNEI. The CDR3 here is CASSEGTANQPQHF. DNA of the CDR3: TGTGCCAGCAGTGAAGGGACAGCAAATCAGCCCCAGCATTTT.